This T cell receptor (beta chain) came from a study of T cell repertoires in cytomegalovirus infection. Study details: Through public TCR beta signatures, both CMV infection and matching HLA type were indicated. Study-wide points: What dominated the ex vivo response were HLA-C-restricted CMV-specific TCR beta clonotypes. Accumulated public TCR beta family frequency recognized individuals carrying CMV together with the relevant HLA.

This clonotype has a handful of counts. Antigen unknown. One entry per CDR3 protein results from TCRdb running MiXCR on the reads. Here the sample spans about 530,000 distinct CDR3 sequences, approximately 25% being singletons. With 7 bases clipped from V and 2 bases from J, the junction kept 9 bases outside the gene matches. The germline V gene encodes CDR1 MNHNS and CDR2 SASEGT. The CDR3 runs to 18 residues. The chain links TRBV6-1 to TRBJ2-4; 15 nucleotides align to TRBD2. This sequence originates from a human donor in good health (CMV status not recorded). Some clones in this sample may be carry-over from other donors' samples. Sequencing was carried out using PBMCs. The CDR3 DNA reads TGTGCCAGCACCCAATTGGGACTAGCGGGAGGTACCAAAAACATTCAGTACTTC. It is translated as CASTQLGLAGGTKNIQYF.